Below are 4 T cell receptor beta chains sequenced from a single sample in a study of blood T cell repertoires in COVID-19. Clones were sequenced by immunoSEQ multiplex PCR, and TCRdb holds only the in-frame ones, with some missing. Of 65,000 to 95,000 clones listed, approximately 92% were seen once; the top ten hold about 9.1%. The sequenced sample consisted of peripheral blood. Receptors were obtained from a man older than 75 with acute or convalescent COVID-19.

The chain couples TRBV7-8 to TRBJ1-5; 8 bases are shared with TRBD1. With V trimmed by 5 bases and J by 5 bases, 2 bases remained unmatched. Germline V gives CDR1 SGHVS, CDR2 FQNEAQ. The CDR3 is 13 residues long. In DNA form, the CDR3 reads TGTGCCAGCAGCCTGACAGGGGATCAGCCCCAGCATTTT. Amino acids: CASSLTGDQPQHF.

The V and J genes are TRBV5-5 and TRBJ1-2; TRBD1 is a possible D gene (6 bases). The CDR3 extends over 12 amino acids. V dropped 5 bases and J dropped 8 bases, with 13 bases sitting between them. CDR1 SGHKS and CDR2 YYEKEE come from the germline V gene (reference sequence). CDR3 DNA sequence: TGTGCCAGCAGTCGGGACACGGACGGCTACACCTTC. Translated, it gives CASSRDTDGYTF.

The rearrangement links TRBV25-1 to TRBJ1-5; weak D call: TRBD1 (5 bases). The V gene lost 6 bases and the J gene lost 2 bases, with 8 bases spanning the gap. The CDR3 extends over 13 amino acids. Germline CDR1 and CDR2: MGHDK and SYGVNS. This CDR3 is CASRGHGNQPQHF. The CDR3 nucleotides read TGTGCCAGCAGGGGGCACGGCAATCAGCCCCAGCATTTT.

The CDR3 reads CASSLTGGGNIQYF. In nucleotides, the CDR3 is TGTGCCAGCAGCTTGACAGGGGGGGGAAACATTCAGTACTTC. This rearrangement joins TRBV7-2 to TRBJ2-4; TRBD1 agrees at 9 bases. CDR1 and CDR2 (germline): SGHTA, FQGNSA. J was trimmed by 6 bases and V by 3 bases; bases with no gene match: 3. The length of the CDR3 is 14 residues. Variable domain in full (rest from reference TRBV7-2 and TRBJ2-4): GAGVSQSPSNKVTEKGKDVELRCDPISGHTALYWYRQSLGQGLEFLIYFQGNSAPDKSGLPSDRFSAERTGGSVSTLTIQRTQQEDSAVYLCASSLTGGGNIQYFGAGTRLSVL.